The rows below give T cell receptor beta chains drawn from one sample of a study of neurological immune-mediated disorders. TCRdb fed the 5' RACE reads into MiXCR, producing one record per CDR3 protein. The data show approximately 60,000 distinct CDR3 sequences, 4.2% seen once. The specimen was PBMCs. These receptors all come from a man between 45 and 60 years old with multiple sclerosis. The CDR3 runs from the conserved cysteine through the conserved F or W. D genes are given only for firm matches. The listing skips clone size in some rows; elsewhere it reads once, few, many or a size class.

V	length	D	size	J	DNA	CDR3
TRBV10-3	17	.	many	TRBJ2-5	TGTGCCATCAGTGAGTCGAACTCCCCGCCGACACAAGAGACCCAGTACTTC	CAISESNSPPTQETQYF
TRBV20-1	15	TRBD1	many	TRBJ1-5	TGCAGTGCTAGACCGACAGGGTACCGCAATCAGCCCCAGAATTTT	CSARPTGYRNQPQNF
TRBV5-6	13	.	many	TRBJ1-1	TGTGCCAGCAGCTTGGTTCAGGACGAAGAAGCTTTCTTT	CASSLVQDEEAFF
TRBV27	18	TRBD2	many	TRBJ2-1	TGTGCCAGCAGTTTAACAAACGGACGGACTAGCGGGGGGAATGAGCAGTTCTTC	CASSLTNGRTSGGNEQFF
TRBV28	15	TRBD1	.	TRBJ1-2	TGTGCCAGCAGGGTCCCCGGGACAGGGGGGGCTGGCTACACCTTC	CASRVPGTGGAGYTF
TRBV5-6	15	TRBD1	many	TRBJ1-5	TGTGCCAGCAGCCTAAGACAGGGGGCTGTTCAGCCCCAGCATTTT	CASSLRQGAVQPQHF
TRBV6-5	15	TRBD1	many	TRBJ2-7	TGTGCCAGCAGCCTCGGGACAGGGAGATCCTACGAGCAGTACTTC	CASSLGTGRSYEQYF
TRBV2	15	.	few	TRBJ2-5	TGTGCCAGCAAGAGGGCTGAAGGGAACCAAGAGACCCAGTACTTC	CASKRAEGNQETQYF
TRBV20-1	15	TRBD2	many	TRBJ2-7	TGCAGTGCTAGGGTAGCGGGGTTGGATTTCTACGAGCAGTACTTC	CSARVAGLDFYEQYF
TRBV5-6	14	TRBD1	many	TRBJ1-5	TGTGCCAGCAGCTTGCGGGACAGGGGACAGCCCCAGCATTTT	CASSLRDRGQPQHF
TRBV12-3/TRBV12-4	14	TRBD2	medium-sized	TRBJ2-5	TGTGCCAGCGCCCGACGGGAGGGACAAGAGACCCAGTACTTC	CASARREGQETQYF
TRBV3-1	15	.	many	TRBJ2-7	TGTGCCAGCAGCCAAGTACCGGGACCCCTTTACGAGCAGTACTTC	CASSQVPGPLYEQYF
TRBV5-1	11	.	many	TRBJ2-7	TGCGCCAGCAGGGAATTCTACGAGCAGTACTTC	CASREFYEQYF
TRBV20-1	17	.	many	TRBJ2-7	TGCAGTGCTAGAGATAAGGGGAGGTGGGACAGAACCTACGAGCAGTACTTC	CSARDKGRWDRTYEQYF
TRBV7-6	15	.	few	TRBJ2-3	TGTGCCAGCAGCTTGGACATTCGGAGCACAGATACGCAGTATTTT	CASSLDIRSTDTQYF
TRBV28	14	.	many	TRBJ1-2	TGTGCCAGCAGTCCGCCGACAAACCCCTATGGCTACACCTTC	CASSPPTNPYGYTF
TRBV27	15	TRBD1	many	TRBJ2-5	TGTGCCAGCAGCTGGACAGGGAAGGGGTCAGAGACCCAGTACTTC	CASSWTGKGSETQYF